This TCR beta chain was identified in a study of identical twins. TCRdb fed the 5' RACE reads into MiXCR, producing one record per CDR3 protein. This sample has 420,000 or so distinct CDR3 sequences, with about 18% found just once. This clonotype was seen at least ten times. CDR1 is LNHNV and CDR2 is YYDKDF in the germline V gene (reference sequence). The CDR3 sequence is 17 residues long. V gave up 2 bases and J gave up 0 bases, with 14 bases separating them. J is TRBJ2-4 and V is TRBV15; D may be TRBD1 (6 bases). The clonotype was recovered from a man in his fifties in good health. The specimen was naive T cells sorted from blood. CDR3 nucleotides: TGTGCCACCAGCAGACCTCCGGGACAACTAGCCAAAAACATTCAGTACTTC. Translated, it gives CATSRPPGQLAKNIQYF.